This note documents a single T cell receptor (beta chain) sequence. What antigen it recognizes has not been identified. No base qualities exist here, and no much larger clone lies one base off it. This entry comes from a study of blood T cell repertoires in COVID-19 (dated by TCRdb to about 2020). Concerning the study at large: Samples from collaborators originated in the United States, Italy and Spain and spanned both the acute and convalescent phases of COVID-19. Samples came from the ongoing ImmuneRACE study (first 160 participants) plus 1,254 subjects from 6 global collaborators. Where available, HLA class I and class II types were obtained from metadata supplied by the sample provider rather than from assay-based typing. The prospective study material was composed of cDNA or gDNA derived from T cells, B-cell-depleted T cells, or PBMCs. Nearly every sample came with metadata listing a de-identified subject ID, COVID-19 status, age in years and sex. Deeply sampled blood TCRbeta repertoires from subjects exposed to, actively infected with, or recovered from COVID-19 were included in the dataset. The repertoires were released in a freely available public database intended as a resource for research on the immune response to SARS-CoV-2. Study-level results and caveats: Clinical and demographic metadata were provided uncurated, with the amount varying by source and participant.

Collaborating institutions collected whole blood in K2EDTA tubes following their own protocols. For TCRbeta analysis, collaborator samples were shipped as frozen whole blood, as isolated PBMCs, or as DNA extracted from either sample type. The CDR3 spans 13 residues, from the cysteine through the phenylalanine. Only CDR3 DNA remains: 39 bases, in frame from the first base. The germline V gene (reference sequence) supplies CDR1 LNHDA and CDR2 SQIVND. Trimming at the junction amounts to 6 bases on V and 1 base on J, and the germline ends lie 9 bases apart. The immunoSEQ Assay, a bias-controlled multiplex PCR, was used to amplify TCRbeta CDR3 regions from genomic DNA. Under the source paper's analysis protocol: Within the assay, amplification of reference gene primers was used to estimate how many nucleated cells each sample contained. To quantify the absolute abundance of each unique TCRbeta CDR3 rearrangement, sequence reads were collapsed and filtered. For each sample, productive Simpson clonality was calculated as the square root of Simpson's diversity index across productive rearrangements. TCRdb obtained this table from immuneACCESS and retained in-frame rearrangements with V and J assigned. These tables miss some clones; where compared with another copy, unresolved V genes account for less than half of the shortfall, and the remainder is unexplained. From that table come the V and J calls and clone size; the DNA was used to work out D and trimming. In all, the sample holds about 200,000 clones, and approximately 84% of those were seen once. Of the sample, approximately 4.8% falls within the top ten clones.

The sequence derives from a man in his fifties with acute or convalescent COVID-19. The sample comprised peripheral blood. Here the chain combines TRBV19 and TRBJ1-1, with TRBD1 perhaps the D gene, on 5 matching bases. Here the CDR3 is given as CASRSGENTEAFF. The sequence in DNA is TGTGCCAGTAGGTCGGGGGAGAACACTGAAGCTTTCTTT.